The 7 T cell receptor beta chains listed next were all sequenced from one sample in a study of OX40 agonist ivuxolimab in advanced cancers. Generated by immunoSEQ multiplex PCR, the TCRdb table keeps only in-frame clones and is missing some. The table shows some 69,000 clones, with about four fifths occurring only once. The input for sequencing was CD4+ or CD8+ T cells sorted from blood, taken in a trial of the OX40 agonist ivuxolimab. Receptors originate from an adult with an advanced solid tumor such as melanoma, head and neck, liver or kidney cancer.

This sequence joins TRBV4-1 and TRBJ1-2, with unresolved D. CDR1 MGHRA and CDR2 YSYEKL come from the germline V gene. The germline V and J ends were trimmed by 0 bases and 4 bases, with 12 bases remaining between them. The CDR3 has 15 amino acids. DNA for the CDR3: TGCGCCAGCAGCCAAGAAGAAAAGGCGAGCTATGGCTACACCTTC. Amino acid sequence: CASSQEEKASYGYTF.

The chain couples TRBV7-2 to TRBJ2-1; 7 bases are shared with TRBD1. Germline CDR1 reads SGHTA; CDR2 reads FQGNSA. The CDR3 has 16 residues. V dropped 5 bases and J dropped 4; count of bases not matched to a gene: 11. CDR3 amino acids: CASSRVSQGPYNEQFF. CDR3 coding DNA: TGTGCCAGCAGCCGGGTGTCACAGGGGCCTTACAATGAGCAGTTCTTC. Based on the CDR3 plus reference TRBV7-2 and TRBJ2-1, the full variable domain is GAGVSQSPSNKVTEKGKDVELRCDPISGHTALYWYRQSLGQGLEFLIYFQGNSAPDKSGLPSDRFSAERTGGSVSTLTIQRTQQEDSAVYLCASSRVSQGPYNEQFFGPGTRLTVL.

The gene calls are TRBV5-1 and TRBJ2-3; a weak D match, TRBD2 (6 bases). The CDR3 extends over 14 amino acids. Looked up from germline, CDR1 is SGHRS and CDR2 is YFSETQ. The V and J ends lost 1 base and 1 base respectively, with 7 bases between them. The CDR3 region has the DNA TGCGCCAGCAGCTTGCCGGGAGGCACAGATACGCAGTATTTT. This codes for CASSLPGGTDTQYF.

This clone came up once. This chain links TRBV4-1 with TRBJ2-7; TRBD2 matches at 10 bases. CDR1 is MGHRA, CDR2 YSYEKL, per germline. The CDR3 totals 15 residues. V was pared by 0 bases and J by 6 bases, with 5 bases of the junction left unmatched. Written as DNA, the CDR3 is TGCGCCAGCAGCCAAGAGGGTAGCGGGAGGCTCGAGCAGTACTTC. Its translation: CASSQEGSGRLEQYF.

The table lists this clone with a few counts. This chain connects TRBV6-5 to TRBJ2-3; D is unclear. This CDR3 contains 11 residues. CDR1 and CDR2 from the germline V gene are MNHEY and SVGAGI. V dropped 7 bases and J dropped 6 bases, with 8 bases sitting between them. CDR3 nucleotides: TGTGCCAGCACCATCCAGGATACGCAGTATTTT. Amino acids: CASTIQDTQYF.

This clone was detected once. The chain has TRBV15 and TRBJ2-2, with D tentatively TRBD1 (6 bases). The germline V gene has CDR1 LNHNV and CDR2 YYDKDF (reference sequence). V gave up 7 bases and J gave up 2 bases, with 14 bases separating them. This CDR3 has 15 residues. The CDR3 loop reads CATNRGQINTGELFF. The CDR3 DNA is TGTGCCACCAACCGAGGACAGATAAACACCGGGGAGCTGTTTTTT.

The chain employs TRBV7-9 and TRBJ1-4; TRBD1 matches 7 bases. This CDR3 has 16 amino acids. The V gene end was trimmed by 5 bases and the J gene end by 4 bases; junction bases not matched to a gene: 10. The V gene's germline CDR1 is SEHNR and CDR2 FQNEAQ (reference sequence). CDR3 loop: CASSDWSGGYNEKLFF. In DNA, the CDR3 is TGTGCCAGCAGCGACTGGTCAGGGGGGTATAATGAAAAACTGTTTTTT.